The present T cell receptor beta chain was sequenced within a study of blood T cell repertoires in COVID-19. Overall study context: The United States, Italy and Spain were the sources of the acute and convalescent COVID-19 samples. PBMCs, B-cell-depleted T cells, or T cells provided the cDNA or gDNA that made up the material.

This clone was seen once. Methods used by the authors: Counts of nucleated cells, estimated from reference gene primer amplification, were obtained. Repertoires were generated with immunoSEQ multiplex PCR, while TCRdb's copy carries only in-frame clones and drops some. Clonal size and the V and J genes are those of that table, whereas D and trimming came from the DNA. The sample lists 40,000 to 50,000 clones; roughly nine tenths were seen once. Material: peripheral blood. The clonotype comes from an older man with active COVID-19.

CDR3 residues: CASRGGETQYF. CDR3 bases: TGTGCCAGTCGAGGGGGAGAGACCCAGTACTTC. The chain employs TRBV2 and TRBJ2-5, with D possibly matching TRBD1 (6 bases). V lost 9 bases and J 4 bases, leaving 9 bases between the germline ends. CDR1 and CDR2 from the germline V gene are SNHLY and FYNNEI. The CDR3 has 11 residues. Together with reference TRBV2 and TRBJ2-5, the CDR3 gives the full variable domain: EPEVTQTPSHQVTQMGQEVILRCVPISNHLYFYWYRQILGQKVEFLVSFYNNEISEKSEIFDDQFSVERPDGSNFTLKIRSTKLEDSAMYFCASRGGETQYFGPGTRLLVL.